This entry features one TCR beta chain sequence. Antigen: not known. V dropped 0 bases and J dropped 1 base, with 9 bases sitting between them. The germline gives CDR1 SGHAT, CDR2 FQNNGV. This CDR3 comprises 15 residues. The data derive from a study of T cell responses to AZD1222 COVID-19 vaccine. General study results and limits: Researchers report vaccine-associated CD4 TCRs spanning spike, with dominance at 160-218 and 743-854. The donor group comprised mostly white British people and more females; the analysis possibly underestimated clonal diversity. Repertoires were obtained solely post-peak T cell response. Close to half of spike-specific TCRs reportedly recognize unmutated variant regions.

The repertoire was sequenced with immunoSEQ multiplex PCR; TCRdb's copy has only in-frame clones and lacks some. The sample has 150,000 to 160,000 clones; about 86% are singletons. The receptor was derived from an adult in good health. Source: peripheral blood, taken on day 0 of MenACWY control vaccination. The chain is built from TRBV11-2 and TRBJ1-1; D is unclear. CDR3 in DNA: TGTGCCAGCAGCTTAGACGAGGGTGCGAACACTGAAGCTTTCTTT. It encodes CASSLDEGANTEAFF. The full variable domain, its missing parts supplied by reference TRBV11-2 and TRBJ1-1, is EAGVAQSPRYKIIEKRQSVAFWCNPISGHATLYWYQQILGQGPKLLIQFQNNGVVDDSQLPKDRFSAERLKGVDSTLKIQPAKLEDSAVYLCASSLDEGANTEAFFGQGTRLTVV.